This T cell receptor (beta chain) originates from a study of CXCR3-negative and CXCR3-positive naive CD8 T cells. On the study more broadly: TRB reads totalled about 140 million, about 1.5 +/- 0.3 million per library.

To note about this clonotype: Its target is not known.

Using triplicate sorts, about 270,000 cells were collected each time from every CD8+ T cell subset. Whole-study findings and limits: For naive cells, CXCR3-negative and CXCR3-positive subsets had similar TRBV-TRBJ usage; for memory cells, usage differed. Memory CD8+ T cell repertoires were far less diverse than both naive subsets.

The libraries of TRB cDNA were constructed through 5' RACE using UMI labels. TCRdb re-called the 5' RACE reads, yielding one record per CDR3 amino acid sequence without DNA. The sample yields roughly 90,000 distinct CDR3 sequences, of which the top ten take up around 1.7%. This TCR was sampled from a human donor in good health. Some clones in this sample may be carry-over from other donors' samples. Sequencing was done on a sample of naive CXCR3- CD8+ T cells from blood. Subset here: CD45RO-CCR7+CD27+CD95- naive CD8+ T cells lacking CXCR3 (TNR3-).

This CDR3 is CASSNPLATGQETQYF. This rearrangement joins TRBV28 to TRBJ2-5; lacking DNA, the TRBD1 call made by TCRdb goes unchecked. The CDR3 extends over 16 amino acids. Looked up from germline, CDR1 is MDHEN and CDR2 is SYDVKM.